The rows below give T cell receptor beta chains drawn from one sample of a study of OX40 agonist ivuxolimab in advanced cancers. The protocol was immunoSEQ multiplex PCR, while the TCRdb copy is restricted to in-frame clones and leaves out a portion. The sample yields about 50,000 clones, 85% to 95% seen once. Sequenced here: CD4+ or CD8+ T cells sorted from blood, sampled in a trial of the OX40 agonist ivuxolimab. The receptors were gathered from an adult with an advanced solid tumor such as melanoma, head and neck, liver or kidney cancer. CDR3s include the opening cysteine and the closing phenylalanine or tryptophan. The D gene is left open where the match is weak. The listing skips clone size in some rows; elsewhere it reads once, few, many or a size class.

V gene	J gene	clone size	D gene	CDR3 DNA	CDR3 protein
TRBV2	TRBJ1-4	many	.	TGTGCCAGCGGGGGTCGGTGGGATGAAAAACTGTTTTTT	CASGGRWDEKLFF
TRBV4-1	TRBJ2-3	.	TRBD2	TGCGCCAGCAGCCCCTGGACTAGCGGGAGTCCAACCACAGATACGCAGTATTTT	CASSPWTSGSPTTDTQYF
TRBV7-9	TRBJ2-7	.	.	TGTGCCAGCAGCGAGCGGGACAGCTCCTACGAGCAGTACTTC	CASSERDSSYEQYF
TRBV9	TRBJ1-2	.	.	TGTGCCAGCAACGACCAAGTGGGCCGGGGGGCGCGACAGTCCCGTGGCTACACCTTC	CASNDQVGRGARQSRGYTF
TRBV9	TRBJ2-3	.	.	TGTGCCAGCAGCGCTAGGGATGCTAGCACAGATACGCAGTATTTT	CASSARDASTDTQYF
TRBV4-3	TRBJ1-1	.	.	TGCGCCAGCAGCCAAGATCAAGGTACTGAAGCTTTCTTT	CASSQDQGTEAFF
TRBV4-3	TRBJ2-7	.	.	TGCGCCAGCAGCCAAACCGACGGCGATCTCGACGAGCAGTACTTC	CASSQTDGDLDEQYF
TRBV10-1	TRBJ1-1	.	.	TGCGCCAGCAGTGAGTCGACGGGCACTGAAGCTTTCTTT	CASSESTGTEAFF
TRBV5-6	TRBJ2-5	.	.	TGTGCCAGCAGCACTGGTTTGGAGAGCCAAGAGACCCAGTACTTC	CASSTGLESQETQYF
TRBV6-5	TRBJ2-2	.	.	TGTGCCAGCAGTTACACCAAGACCGGGGAGCTGTTTTTT	CASSYTKTGELFF
TRBV27	TRBJ2-7	.	.	TGTGCCAGCAGCCTGACAGGCTTCGAGCAGTACTTC	CASSLTGFEQYF
TRBV4-3	TRBJ2-7	.	TRBD2	TGCGCCAGCAGCCGGACGGGGGCGGGAGGCCCCCTGCCTGGCGAGCAGTACTTC	CASSRTGAGGPLPGEQYF
TRBV13	TRBJ2-7	.	.	TGTGCCAGCAGCCCCTTTTTGGGTGTTGACTACGAGCAGTACTTC	CASSPFLGVDYEQYF
TRBV4-2	TRBJ2-3	.	TRBD2	TGTGCCAGCAGCCAAGTCTCCCTTGGACTAGCGGGAGTACATGATACGCAGTATTTT	CASSQVSLGLAGVHDTQYF
TRBV30	TRBJ2-1	.	TRBD2	TGTGCCTGGAGTCTAAGCGGGAGGGTATATGAGCAGTTCTTC	CAWSLSGRVYEQFF
TRBV19	TRBJ2-1	.	TRBD2	TGTGCCAGTACCGGACTAGCGGGAAATGAGCAGTTCTTC	CASTGLAGNEQFF
TRBV15	TRBJ2-1	.	TRBD1	TGTGCCACCAGCAGGTTTGGGACAGGGGGTCTGGATGAGCAGTTCTTC	CATSRFGTGGLDEQFF
TRBV2	TRBJ1-3	.	TRBD1	TGTGCCAGCAGGGCCGGGACAGGGCCCCCATACACCATATATTTT	CASRAGTGPPYTIYF
TRBV7-9	TRBJ2-7	.	.	TGTGCCAGCAGCGAATATGGGCTAGCTGAAACCTACGAGCAGTACTTC	CASSEYGLAETYEQYF
TRBV19	TRBJ1-2	.	.	TGTGCCAGTAGTGTCACCCTGGTGAACTATGGCTACACCTTC	CASSVTLVNYGYTF
TRBV4-1	TRBJ2-7	once	.	TGCGCCAGCAGCTGGGGCGGTGGAGGACCTTCCTACGAGCAGTACTTC	CASSWGGGGPSYEQYF
TRBV29-1	TRBJ2-1	.	TRBD2	TGCAGCGCGACTAGCGGGGCCCACAATAGTCGGTTCTTC	CSATSGAHNSRFF
TRBV7-9	TRBJ2-5	.	.	TGTGCCAGCAGCTTAGTCGGGGCCCGAGGAGAGACCCAGTACTTC	CASSLVGARGETQYF
TRBV6-5	TRBJ1-3	.	.	TGTGCCAGCAGTTACTCGGCCCAGACCATATATTTT	CASSYSAQTIYF
TRBV27	TRBJ2-2	.	TRBD1	TGTGCCAGCAGCAAAAGGAAGGACAGGGGTGGGAACACCGGGGAGCTGTTTTTT	CASSKRKDRGGNTGELFF
TRBV5-1	TRBJ2-7	.	.	TGCGCCAGCAGCTTGGCCTTACGGTCCTACGAGCAGTACTTC	CASSLALRSYEQYF
TRBV9	TRBJ2-3	.	.	TGTGCCAGCAGCCGAGGGGCTACTAGCACAGATACGCAGTATTTT	CASSRGATSTDTQYF
TRBV15	TRBJ2-2	.	TRBD1	TGTGCCACCAGGGACCGGGACAGAGCGATCACCGGGGAGCTGTTTTTT	CATRDRDRAITGELFF
TRBV10-2	TRBJ2-1	.	TRBD2	TGCGCTAATTCGGGAGCGGGGGAATACAATGAGCAGTTCTTC	CANSGAGEYNEQFF
TRBV13	TRBJ2-7	.	.	TGTGCCAGCAGCTTAGGGGACATCTACGAGCAGTACTTC	CASSLGDIYEQYF
TRBV7-2	TRBJ2-2	.	TRBD2	TGTGCCAGCAGCTTAACGTCTAGCGGGATTGCCGGGGAGCTGTTTTTT	CASSLTSSGIAGELFF
TRBV11-2	TRBJ2-1	.	TRBD2	TGTGCCAGCAGCCCTAGCGGGAGATCCTACAATGAGCAGTTCTTC	CASSPSGRSYNEQFF
TRBV21-1	TRBJ2-1	.	.	TGTGCCAGCAGCAAAGTGATATTTAGGCTAGCGGGAGGGCCCTCCTACAATGAGCAGTTCTTC	CASSKVIFRLAGGPSYNEQFF
TRBV11-2	TRBJ2-1	once	.	TGTGCCAGCAGCTTAATCGGGTTCTCCTACAATGAGCAGTTCTTC	CASSLIGFSYNEQFF
TRBV11-1	TRBJ2-3	.	TRBD2	TGTGCCAGCAGCTTAAGGAGGACTAGCGGGAGTACAGATACGCAGTATTTT	CASSLRRTSGSTDTQYF
TRBV4-3	TRBJ2-1	.	.	TGCGCCAGCAGCCAAGACCCGTCTGCGGGACCCTACAATGAGCAGTTCTTC	CASSQDPSAGPYNEQFF
TRBV7-6	TRBJ2-7	once	TRBD2	TGTGCCAGCAGCTTAAATCCCACTAGCGGGAGATTCGGCTACGAGCAGTACTTC	CASSLNPTSGRFGYEQYF
TRBV4-3	TRBJ2-7	.	.	TGCGCCAGCAGCCAAGATCACCCAGGGCGCGAGCAGTACTTC	CASSQDHPGREQYF
TRBV7-2	TRBJ2-7	once	.	TGTGCCAGCAGCTTATGGAACAGGGCCTACGAGCAGTACTTC	CASSLWNRAYEQYF
TRBV19	TRBJ2-3	.	TRBD2	TGTGCCAGTAGTATGCTCGCGGGAGCCGCAGATACGCAGTATTTT	CASSMLAGAADTQYF
TRBV9	TRBJ2-5	.	TRBD2	TGTGCCAGCAGCTCCCCGGCGGGAGGGCCCGGAGGGACCCAGTACTTC	CASSSPAGGPGGTQYF
TRBV6-5	TRBJ2-3	.	.	TGTGCCAGCAGTTACAATGCTGAGGCCACAGATACGCAGTATTTT	CASSYNAEATDTQYF
TRBV29-1	TRBJ2-7	.	TRBD1	TGCAGCGTTGATTATGGGACAGGTGACTACGAGCAGTACTTC	CSVDYGTGDYEQYF
TRBV5-6	TRBJ2-1	.	.	TGTGCCAGCAGCCCCCCTAGGATAGGCGCAACCAATGAGCAGTTCTTC	CASSPPRIGATNEQFF
TRBV4-1	TRBJ2-3	.	.	TGCGCCAGCAGCCAAGATAGGGGGAACACAGATACGCAGTATTTT	CASSQDRGNTDTQYF
TRBV5-1	TRBJ2-7	.	TRBD1	TGCGCCAGCAGCCCGTCAGGGGGCCTTGACTCCTACGAGCAGTACTTC	CASSPSGGLDSYEQYF
TRBV10-3	TRBJ2-7	.	TRBD2	TGTGCCATCAGGGACCTAGCGGGACGACCCTACGAGCAGTACTTC	CAIRDLAGRPYEQYF
TRBV15	TRBJ2-4	.	.	TGTGCCACCAGCAGAGGAGGGGCGGCCAAAAACATTCAGTACTTC	CATSRGGAAKNIQYF
TRBV9	TRBJ2-7	.	.	TGTGCCAGCACCCTTGGCGTCGAGCAGTACTTC	CASTLGVEQYF
TRBV4-1	TRBJ1-1	.	.	TGCGCCAGCAGCCACATACAGATGGGGGACACTGAAGCTTTCTTT	CASSHIQMGDTEAFF
TRBV27	TRBJ2-1	once	TRBD2	TGTGCCAGGGGATTCGGCGGGAGCTCCTACAATGAGCAGTTCTTC	CARGFGGSSYNEQFF
TRBV4-2	TRBJ2-3	.	.	TGTGCCAGCAGCCCAAGAGCGGGAGACAGGGGCGATACGCAGTATTTT	CASSPRAGDRGDTQYF
TRBV7-8	TRBJ2-7	.	TRBD1	TGTGCCAGCAGCTTATCCGGGACAGGTCTCGCCTACGAGCAGTACTTC	CASSLSGTGLAYEQYF
TRBV29-1	TRBJ2-7	.	TRBD2	TGCAGCGTTGAACTAGCGGGAGGGCTCCTCTACGAGCAGTACTTC	CSVELAGGLLYEQYF
TRBV4-3	TRBJ1-5	.	.	TGCGCCAGCAGCCAAGATAGGACGGCGCGGGGGCCCCAGCATTTT	CASSQDRTARGPQHF
TRBV28	TRBJ1-4	once	.	TGTGCCAGCGGGGAGGTCGGGGCGGGGGCAACTAATGAAAAACTGTTTTTT	CASGEVGAGATNEKLFF
TRBV25-1	TRBJ2-7	.	TRBD2	TGTGCCAGCAGTGAAGAACTAGCGGGAGGGATCCTCGGCTACGAGCAGTACTTC	CASSEELAGGILGYEQYF
TRBV6-5	TRBJ2-3	.	.	TGTGCCAGCAGGAATGAGCGGGATACGCAGTATTTT	CASRNERDTQYF